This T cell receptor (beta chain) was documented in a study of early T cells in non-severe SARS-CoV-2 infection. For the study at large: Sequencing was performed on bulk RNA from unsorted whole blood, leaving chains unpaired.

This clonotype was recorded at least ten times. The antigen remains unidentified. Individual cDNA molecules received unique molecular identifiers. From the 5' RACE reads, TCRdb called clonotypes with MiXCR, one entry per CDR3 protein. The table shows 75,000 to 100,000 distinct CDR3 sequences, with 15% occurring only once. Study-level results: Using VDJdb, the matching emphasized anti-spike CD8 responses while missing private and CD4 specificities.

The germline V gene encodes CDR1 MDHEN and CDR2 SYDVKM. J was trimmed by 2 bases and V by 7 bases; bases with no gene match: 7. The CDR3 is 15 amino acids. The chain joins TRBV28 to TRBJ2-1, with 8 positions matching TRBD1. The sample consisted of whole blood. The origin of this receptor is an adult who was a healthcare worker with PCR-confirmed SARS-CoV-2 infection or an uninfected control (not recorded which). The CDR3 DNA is TGTGCCAGCACTCCAGGGGGCGACCCCTACAATGAGCAGTTCTTC. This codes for CASTPGGDPYNEQFF.